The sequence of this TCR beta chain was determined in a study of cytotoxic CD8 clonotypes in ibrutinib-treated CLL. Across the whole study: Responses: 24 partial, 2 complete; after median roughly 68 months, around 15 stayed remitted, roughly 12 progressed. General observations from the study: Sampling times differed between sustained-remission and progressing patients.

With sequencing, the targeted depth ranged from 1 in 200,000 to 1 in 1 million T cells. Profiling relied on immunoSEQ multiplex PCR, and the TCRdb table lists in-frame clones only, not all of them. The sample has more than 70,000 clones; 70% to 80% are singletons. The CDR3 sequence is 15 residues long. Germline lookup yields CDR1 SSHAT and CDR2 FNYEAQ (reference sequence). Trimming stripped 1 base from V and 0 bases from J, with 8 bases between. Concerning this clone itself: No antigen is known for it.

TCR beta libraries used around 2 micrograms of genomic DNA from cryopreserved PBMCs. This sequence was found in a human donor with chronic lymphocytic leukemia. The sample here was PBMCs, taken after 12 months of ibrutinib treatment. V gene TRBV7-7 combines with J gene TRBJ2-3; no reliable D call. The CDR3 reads CASSLGLASTDTQYF. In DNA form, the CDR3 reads TGTGCCAGCAGCTTAGGGCTCGCCAGCACAGATACGCAGTATTTT.